The clone carrying this TCR beta chain appeared a few times. Individuals aged about 18 to 95 years were recruited from roughly 22 US areas. Donors of Cohort 3 who recovered were those that had two negative PCRs, clearance, or symptom resolution. The CDR3 length is 16 residues. The germline V gene has CDR1 SNHLY and CDR2 FYNNEI. Trimming cost V 1 base and J 2 bases; bases outside gene matches: 6. This entry is derived from a study of blood T cell repertoires in COVID-19. In the original analysis: Nucleated cell number was recorded as an estimate derived from reference gene primer amplification. Some clones are missing from TCRdb's copy, which holds only in-frame ones; the method was immunoSEQ multiplex PCR. V, J and clone size derive from that table, while D and trimming were established from the DNA sequence. The table lists 300,000 to 350,000 clones, roughly 85% of them singletons.

Sequenced sample: PBMCs or T cells enriched from blood (not recorded which). The V call is TRBV2, the J call TRBJ2-3; 7 bases line up with TRBD2. This receptor was obtained from a man aged 30-40 years who had recovered from COVID-19. The CDR3, as DNA: TGTGCCAGCAGTGAAGTAACCGGACTAGACACAGATACGCAGTATTTT. This translates into CASSEVTGLDTDTQYF.